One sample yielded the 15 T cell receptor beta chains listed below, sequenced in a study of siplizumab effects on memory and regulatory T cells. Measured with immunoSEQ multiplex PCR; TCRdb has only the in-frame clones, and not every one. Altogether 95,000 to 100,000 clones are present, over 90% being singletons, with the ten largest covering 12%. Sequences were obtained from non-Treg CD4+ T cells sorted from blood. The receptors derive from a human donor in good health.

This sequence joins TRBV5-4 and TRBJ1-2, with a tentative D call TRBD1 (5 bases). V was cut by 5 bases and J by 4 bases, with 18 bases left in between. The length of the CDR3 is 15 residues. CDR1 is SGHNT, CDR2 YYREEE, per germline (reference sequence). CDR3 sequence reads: CASSQDRAFPYGYTF. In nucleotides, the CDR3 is TGTGCCAGCAGTCAAGACAGAGCCTTTCCCTATGGCTACACCTTC.

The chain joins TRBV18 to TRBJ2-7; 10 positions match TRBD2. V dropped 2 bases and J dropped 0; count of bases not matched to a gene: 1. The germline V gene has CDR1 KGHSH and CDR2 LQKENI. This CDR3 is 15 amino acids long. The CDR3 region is CASSPTSGISYEQYF. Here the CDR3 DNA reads TGTGCCAGCTCACCAACTAGCGGGATCTCCTACGAGCAGTACTTC.

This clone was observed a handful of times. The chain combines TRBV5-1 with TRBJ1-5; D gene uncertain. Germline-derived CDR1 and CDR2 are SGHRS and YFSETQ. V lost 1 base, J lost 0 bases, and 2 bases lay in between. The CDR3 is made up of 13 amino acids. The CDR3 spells CASSLISNQPQHF. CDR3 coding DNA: TGCGCCAGCAGCTTGATTAGCAATCAGCCCCAGCATTTT.

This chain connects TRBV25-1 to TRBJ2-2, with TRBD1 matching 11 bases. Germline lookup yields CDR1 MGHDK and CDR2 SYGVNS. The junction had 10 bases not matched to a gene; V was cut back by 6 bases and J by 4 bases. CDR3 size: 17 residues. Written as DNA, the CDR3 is TGTGCCAGCAGCCCACGGAGGGACAGGGGGTTCACCGGGGAGCTGTTTTTT. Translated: CASSPRRDRGFTGELFF.

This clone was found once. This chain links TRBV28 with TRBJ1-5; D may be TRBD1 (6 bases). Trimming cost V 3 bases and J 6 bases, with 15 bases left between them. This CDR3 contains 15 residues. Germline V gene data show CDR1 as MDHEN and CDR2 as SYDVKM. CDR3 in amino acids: CASSLRGAPSQPQHF. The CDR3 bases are TGTGCCAGCAGTTTGCGGGGGGCGCCCAGTCAGCCCCAGCATTTT. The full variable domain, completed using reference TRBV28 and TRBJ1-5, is DVKVTQSSRYLVKRTGEKVFLECVQDMDHENMFWYRQDPGLGLRLIYFSYDVKMKEKGDIPEGYSVSREKKERFSLILESASTNQTSMYLCASSLRGAPSQPQHFGDGTRLSIL.

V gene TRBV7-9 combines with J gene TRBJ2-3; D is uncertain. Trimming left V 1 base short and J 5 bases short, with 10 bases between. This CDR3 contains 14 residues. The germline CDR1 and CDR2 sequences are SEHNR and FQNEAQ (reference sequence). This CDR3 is CASSLGAMRDTQYF. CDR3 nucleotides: TGTGCCAGCAGCTTAGGCGCCATGAGAGATACGCAGTATTTT. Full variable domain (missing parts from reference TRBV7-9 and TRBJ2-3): DTGVSQNPRHKITKRGQNVTFRCDPISEHNRLYWYRQTLGQGPEFLTYFQNEAQLEKSRLLSDRFSAERPKGSFSTLEIQRTEQGDSAMYLCASSLGAMRDTQYFGPGTRLTVL.

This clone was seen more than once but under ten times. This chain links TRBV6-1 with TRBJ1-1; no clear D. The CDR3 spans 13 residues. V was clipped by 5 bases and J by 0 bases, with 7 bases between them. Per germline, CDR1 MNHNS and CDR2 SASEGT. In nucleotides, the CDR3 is TGTGCCAGCAGTAACGACGTGAACACTGAAGCTTTCTTT. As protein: CASSNDVNTEAFF.

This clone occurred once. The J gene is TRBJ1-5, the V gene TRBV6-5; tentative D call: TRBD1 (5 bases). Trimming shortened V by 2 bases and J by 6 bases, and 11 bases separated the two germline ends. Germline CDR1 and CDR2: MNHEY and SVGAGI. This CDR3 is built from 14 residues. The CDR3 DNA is TGTGCCAGCAGTTACCGATCTGGGGCTCAGCCCCAGCATTTT. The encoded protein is CASSYRSGAQPQHF.

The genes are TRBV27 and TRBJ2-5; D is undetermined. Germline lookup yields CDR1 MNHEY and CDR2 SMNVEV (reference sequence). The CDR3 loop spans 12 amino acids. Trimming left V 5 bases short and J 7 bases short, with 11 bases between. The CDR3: CASSPSGRTQYF. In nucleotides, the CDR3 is TGTGCCAGCAGTCCCTCCGGTCGGACCCAGTACTTC.

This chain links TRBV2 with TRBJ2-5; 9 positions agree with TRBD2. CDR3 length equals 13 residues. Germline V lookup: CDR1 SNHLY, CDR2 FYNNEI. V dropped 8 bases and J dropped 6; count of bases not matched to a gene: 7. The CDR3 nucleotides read TGTGCCAGCCTTGGGGCTAGCGGGAAGACCCAGTACTTC. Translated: CASLGASGKTQYF.

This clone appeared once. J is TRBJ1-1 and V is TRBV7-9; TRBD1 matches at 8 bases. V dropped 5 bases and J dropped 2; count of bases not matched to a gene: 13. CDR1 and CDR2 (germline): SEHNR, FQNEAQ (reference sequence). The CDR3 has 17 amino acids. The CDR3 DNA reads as TGTGCCAGCAGCCTCCGGGACAGGTTCGGGGCTAACACTGAAGCTTTCTTT. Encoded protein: CASSLRDRFGANTEAFF.

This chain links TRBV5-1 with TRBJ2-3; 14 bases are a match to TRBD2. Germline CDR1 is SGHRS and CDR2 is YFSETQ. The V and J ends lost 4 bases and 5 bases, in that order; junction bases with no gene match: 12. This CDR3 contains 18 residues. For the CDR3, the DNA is TGCGCCAGCAGCCGGACAGGGGGCGGACTAGCGGGAGGAGATACGCAGTATTTT. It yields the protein CASSRTGGGLAGGDTQYF.

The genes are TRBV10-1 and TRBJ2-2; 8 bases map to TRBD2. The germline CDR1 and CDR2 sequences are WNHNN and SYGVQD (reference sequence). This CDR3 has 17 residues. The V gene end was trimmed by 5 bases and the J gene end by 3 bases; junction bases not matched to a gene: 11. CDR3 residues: CASSRGLAGGYTGELFF. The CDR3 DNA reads TGCGCCAGCAGTAGGGGCCTCGCGGGAGGTTACACCGGGGAGCTGTTTTTT.

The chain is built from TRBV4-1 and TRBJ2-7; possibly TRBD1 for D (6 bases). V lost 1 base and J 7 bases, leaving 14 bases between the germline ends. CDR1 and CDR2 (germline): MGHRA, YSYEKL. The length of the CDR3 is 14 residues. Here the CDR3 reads CASSQGNRAGEQYF. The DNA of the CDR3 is TGCGCCAGCAGCCAAGGAAACAGGGCCGGTGAGCAGTACTTC.

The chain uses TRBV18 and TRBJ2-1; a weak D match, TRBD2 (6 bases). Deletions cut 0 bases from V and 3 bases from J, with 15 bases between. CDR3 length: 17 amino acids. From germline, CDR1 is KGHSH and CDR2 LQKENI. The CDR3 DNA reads TGTGCCAGCTCACCACCGGGAGGTGCGCTACACTACAATGAGCAGTTCTTC. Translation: CASSPPGGALHYNEQFF. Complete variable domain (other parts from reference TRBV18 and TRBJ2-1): NAGVMQNPRHLVRRRGQEARLRCSPMKGHSHVYWYRQLPEEGLKFMVYLQKENIIDESGMPKERFSAEFPKEGPSILRIQQVVRGDSAAYFCASSPPGGALHYNEQFFGPGTRLTVL.